This entry concerns a single T cell receptor beta chain. These data originate in a study of T cell repertoires in cytomegalovirus infection. In germline, CDR1 is MDHEN, CDR2 SYDVKM. The CDR3 consists of 15 residues. V trimming: 1 base; J trimming: 7 bases; junction bases outside the gene matches: 6. TCRdb itself ran the reads through MiXCR, one entry per CDR3 protein. Here the sample spans fewer than 550,000 distinct CDR3 sequences, about a third being singletons. What was sequenced was PBMCs. The rearrangement joins TRBV28 to TRBJ1-4, with 7 positions matching TRBD1. The sequence came from a human donor in good health (CMV status not recorded). Some clones in this sample may be carry-over from other donors' samples. The CDR3 DNA reads TGTGCCAGCAGTTTATCTACAGGGGTAACTGAAAAACTGTTTTTT. It is translated as CASSLSTGVTEKLFF.